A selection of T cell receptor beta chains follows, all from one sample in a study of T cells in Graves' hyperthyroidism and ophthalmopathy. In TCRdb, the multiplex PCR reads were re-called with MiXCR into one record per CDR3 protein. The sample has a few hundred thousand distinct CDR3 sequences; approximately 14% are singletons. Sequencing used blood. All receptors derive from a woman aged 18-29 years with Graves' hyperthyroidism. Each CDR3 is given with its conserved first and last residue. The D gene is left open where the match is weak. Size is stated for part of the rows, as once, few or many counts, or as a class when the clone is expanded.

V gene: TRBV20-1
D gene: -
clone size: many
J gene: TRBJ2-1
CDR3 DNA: TGCAGTGCTAGAGATCGGGTGGGATCGGGGCAGTTCTTC
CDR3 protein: CSARDRVGSGQFF

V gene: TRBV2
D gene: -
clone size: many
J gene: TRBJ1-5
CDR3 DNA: TGTGCCAGCAGTAAGGGACAACGTCAGCCCCAGCATTTT
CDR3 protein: CASSKGQRQPQHF

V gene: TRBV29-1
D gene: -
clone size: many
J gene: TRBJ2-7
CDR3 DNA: TGCAGCGTTGAAGGGCTCCCACCCTACGAGCAGTACTTC
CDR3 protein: CSVEGLPPYEQYF

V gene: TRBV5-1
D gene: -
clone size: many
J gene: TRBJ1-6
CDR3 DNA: TGCGCCAGCAGCGCAGGACAGCCGTTAACACCCCTCCACTTT
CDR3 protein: CASSAGQPLTPLHF

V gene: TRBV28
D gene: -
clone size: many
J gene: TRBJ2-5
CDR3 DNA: TGTGCCAGCAGTTTAGGCGGGCTTGTGCAGACCCAGTACTTC
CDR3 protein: CASSLGGLVQTQYF

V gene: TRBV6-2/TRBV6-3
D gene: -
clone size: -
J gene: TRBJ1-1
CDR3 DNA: TGTGCCAGCAGACCGAAACGAATGAACACTGAAGCTTTCTTT
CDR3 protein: CASRPKRMNTEAFF

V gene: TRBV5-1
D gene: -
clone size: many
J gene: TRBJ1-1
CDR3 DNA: TGCGCCAGCAGCTTGGGACAGGCTAACACTGAAGCTTTCTTT
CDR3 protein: CASSLGQANTEAFF

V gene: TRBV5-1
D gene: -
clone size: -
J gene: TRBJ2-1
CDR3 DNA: TGCGCCAGCAGCTTGCTGCAGGGGAGGTACAATGAGCAGTTCTTC
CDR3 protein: CASSLLQGRYNEQFF

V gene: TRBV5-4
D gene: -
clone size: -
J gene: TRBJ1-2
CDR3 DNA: TGTGCCAGCAGCGCATCATCCGGGACGGCCTATGGCTACACCTTC
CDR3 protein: CASSASSGTAYGYTF

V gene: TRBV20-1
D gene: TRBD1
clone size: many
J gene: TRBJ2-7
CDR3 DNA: TGCAGGGCGGACAGGGATTACGAGCAGTACTTC
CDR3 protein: CRADRDYEQYF

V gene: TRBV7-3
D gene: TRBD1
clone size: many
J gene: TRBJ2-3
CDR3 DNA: TGTGCCAGCAGCTTAGTTACAGGGGGGACAGATACGCAGTATTTT
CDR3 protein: CASSLVTGGTDTQYF

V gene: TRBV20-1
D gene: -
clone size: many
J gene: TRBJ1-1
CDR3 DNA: TGCAGTGCTAGAGATGTGCGGTACCAGACTGAAGCTTTCTTT
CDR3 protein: CSARDVRYQTEAFF

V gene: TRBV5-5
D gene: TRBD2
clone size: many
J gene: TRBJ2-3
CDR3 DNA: TGTGCCAGCAGCTTGGAACTAGCGGGAGTATTCGGCACAGATACGCAGTATTTT
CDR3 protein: CASSLELAGVFGTDTQYF

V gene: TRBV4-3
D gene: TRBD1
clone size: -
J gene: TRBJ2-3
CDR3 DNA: TGCGCCAGCAGCACCCGACAGGGAAGGGGGACAGATACGCAGTATTTT
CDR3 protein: CASSTRQGRGTDTQYF

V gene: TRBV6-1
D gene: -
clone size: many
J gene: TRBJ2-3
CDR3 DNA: TGTGCCAGCAGTGAAGAAGTGGGATTCACAGATACGCAGTATTTT
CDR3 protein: CASSEEVGFTDTQYF

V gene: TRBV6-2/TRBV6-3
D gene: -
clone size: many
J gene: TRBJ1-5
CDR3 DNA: TGTGCCAGCAGCCCCACCCGACAGGGCAATCAGCCCCAGCATTTT
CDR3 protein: CASSPTRQGNQPQHF

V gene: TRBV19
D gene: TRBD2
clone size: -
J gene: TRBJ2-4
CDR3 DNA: TGTGCCAGTAGTATTTCGGGGACTAGCGGGGCCAAAAACATTCAGTACTTC
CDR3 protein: CASSISGTSGAKNIQYF

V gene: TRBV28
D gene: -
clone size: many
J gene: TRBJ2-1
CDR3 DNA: TGTGCCAGCAGTTTGATTGGGACTGTTGACAATGAGCAGTTCTTC
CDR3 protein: CASSLIGTVDNEQFF

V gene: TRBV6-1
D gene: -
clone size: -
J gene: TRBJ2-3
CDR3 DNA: TGTGCCAGCAGTGAAGCCGCTCAAGGACAGTACACAGATACGCAGTATTTT
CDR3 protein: CASSEAAQGQYTDTQYF

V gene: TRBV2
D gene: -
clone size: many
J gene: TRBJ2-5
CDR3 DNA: TGTGCCAGCATGGGGGTTCGGGAGACCCAGTACTTC
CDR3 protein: CASMGVRETQYF

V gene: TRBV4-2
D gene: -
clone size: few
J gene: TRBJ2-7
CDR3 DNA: TGTGCCAGCAGCCAAGATGGGACTTCCGACTACGAGCAGTACTTC
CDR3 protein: CASSQDGTSDYEQYF

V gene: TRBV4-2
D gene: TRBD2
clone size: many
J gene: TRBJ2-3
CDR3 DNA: TGTGCCAGCAGCCAAGATTCGCTAGCGGGAGACACAGATACGCAGTATTTT
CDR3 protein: CASSQDSLAGDTDTQYF

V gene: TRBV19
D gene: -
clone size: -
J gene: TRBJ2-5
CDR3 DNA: TGTGCCAGTAGTATAACACGGCAAGAGACCCAGTACTTC
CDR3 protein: CASSITRQETQYF

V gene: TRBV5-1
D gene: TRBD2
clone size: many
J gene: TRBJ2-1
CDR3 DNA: TGCGCCAGCAGCTCCGGGGGGAGGAATGAGCAGTTCTTC
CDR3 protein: CASSSGGRNEQFF

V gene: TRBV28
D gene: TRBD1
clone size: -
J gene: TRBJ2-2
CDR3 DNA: TGTGCCTCGAACAGGGGCCGTAGAGGCGGGGAGCTGTTTTTT
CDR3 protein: CASNRGRRGGELFF

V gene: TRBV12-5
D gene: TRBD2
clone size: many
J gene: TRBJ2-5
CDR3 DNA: TGTGCTAGTGATCAAGGGACTAGCGGGCGAACCCTCCAAGAGACCCAGTACTTC
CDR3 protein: CASDQGTSGRTLQETQYF